The present T cell receptor beta chain was sequenced within a study of T cells in localized non-small cell lung cancer. Study-wide points: A single tumor region was sequenced, leaving heterogeneity possible. Of the top 100 tumor clones, median around 55 were in adjacent lung, 25 to 30 among its top 100. The greatest T cell clonality was found in uninvolved adjacent lung (higher than in tumor).

The CDR3 consists of 15 residues. Germline V gene data show CDR1 as SGDLS and CDR2 as YYNGEE. Deletions cut 4 bases from V and 6 bases from J, with 18 bases between. With respect to this clone: Its antigen is unknown.

Assay: immunoSEQ multiplex PCR; the TCRdb copy retains only in-frame clones and omits some. The data contain about 34,000 clones, approximately 94% of them singletons. This TCR was recovered from a woman aged 35-70 years with stage I lung adenocarcinoma. The chain has TRBV9 and TRBJ2-3; D may be TRBD2 (6 bases). The sample in question was peripheral blood, obtained before any cancer treatment. Here the CDR3 reads CASSQKGQGGDTQYF. Written as DNA, the CDR3 is TGTGCCAGCAGCCAGAAGGGTCAGGGAGGCGATACGCAGTATTTT.